This is a list of T cell receptor beta chains from one sample in a study of a mutant IDH1 vaccine in newly diagnosed glioma. Their antigen targets remain unknown. The assay was immunoSEQ multiplex PCR, and TCRdb's table has in-frame clones only and misses some. The repertoire holds around 26,000 clones, with about four fifths as singletons. The specimen comprised PBMCs, sampled from a glioma patient whose treatment included an IDH1 peptide vaccine. These receptors were taken from a woman between 25 and 40 years old with glioma. Both conserved end residues are part of each CDR3. A D gene is named only where the DNA matches it firmly. The size field is filled for only some rows; it gives once, few, many or a size class.

V: TRBV10-3; length: 14; D: -; J: TRBJ1-1; size: -; CDR3: CAISVQVRATEAFF; DNA: TGTGCCATCAGTGTACAAGTGAGGGCTACTGAAGCTTTCTTT
V: TRBV5-1; length: 15; D: -; J: TRBJ2-7; size: -; CDR3: CASSTTLHEIYEQYF; DNA: TGCGCCAGCAGCACCACGCTCCACGAAATCTACGAGCAGTACTTC
V: TRBV29-1; length: 13; D: -; J: TRBJ2-5; size: once; CDR3: CSVDRRGGETQYF; DNA: TGCAGCGTTGATCGCAGGGGCGGAGAGACCCAGTACTTC
V: TRBV7-9; length: 13; D: TRBD1; J: TRBJ1-6; size: -; CDR3: CASTPGQGSPLHF; DNA: TGTGCCAGCACCCCGGGACAGGGTTCACCCCTCCACTTT
V: TRBV7-9; length: 16; D: TRBD1; J: TRBJ1-4; size: -; CDR3: CASSSGGQARNEKLFF; DNA: TGTGCCAGCAGCTCCGGCGGACAGGCGAGAAATGAAAAACTGTTTTTT
V: TRBV10-3; length: 17; D: -; J: TRBJ2-1; size: -; CDR3: CAISESRRGDSYNEQFF; DNA: TGTGCCATCAGTGAGTCGAGAAGGGGGGACTCCTACAATGAGCAGTTCTTC
V: TRBV10-2; length: 17; D: -; J: TRBJ1-1; size: -; CDR3: CASSDTGGIWVDTEAFF; DNA: TGCGCCAGCAGTGATACTGGGGGCATTTGGGTGGACACTGAAGCTTTCTTT
V: TRBV29-1; length: 15; D: -; J: TRBJ2-6; size: -; CDR3: CSARDKDSGANVLTF; DNA: TGCAGCGCCCGGGACAAAGACTCTGGGGCCAACGTCCTGACTTTC
V: TRBV6-5; length: 14; D: -; J: TRBJ1-5; size: -; CDR3: CASSLTPDNQPQHF; DNA: TGTGCCAGCAGTCTCACTCCGGACAATCAGCCCCAGCATTTT
V: TRBV14; length: 14; D: -; J: TRBJ2-5; size: -; CDR3: CASSHASGWETQYF; DNA: TGTGCCAGCAGCCATGCGTCGGGATGGGAGACCCAGTACTTC
V: TRBV18; length: 13; D: -; J: TRBJ1-1; size: -; CDR3: CASSVSTNTEAFF; DNA: TGTGCCAGCTCAGTAAGCACGAACACTGAAGCTTTCTTT
V: TRBV4-1; length: 14; D: -; J: TRBJ2-7; size: -; CDR3: CASSQFTGSHEQYF; DNA: TGCGCCAGCAGCCAATTTACGGGCTCCCACGAGCAGTACTTC
V: TRBV7-2; length: 16; D: TRBD2; J: TRBJ2-7; size: -; CDR3: CASSTGLAGDRREQYF; DNA: TGTGCCAGCAGCACTGGACTAGCGGGGGACCGGAGGGAGCAGTACTTC
V: TRBV5-6; length: 16; D: -; J: TRBJ2-7; size: -; CDR3: CASTNRAMLPHYEQYF; DNA: TGTGCCAGCACCAACCGGGCCATGCTACCTCATTACGAGCAGTACTTC
V: TRBV6-1; length: 15; D: -; J: TRBJ2-7; size: once; CDR3: CASSEFDVGAYEQYF; DNA: TGTGCCAGCAGTGAATTCGATGTTGGGGCGTACGAGCAGTACTTC
V: TRBV6-1; length: 15; D: -; J: TRBJ1-2; size: -; CDR3: CASSEQSGMGYGYTF; DNA: TGTGCCAGCAGTGAACAGTCAGGCATGGGCTATGGCTACACCTTC
V: TRBV2; length: 13; D: -; J: TRBJ2-2; size: once; CDR3: CATLGGNTGELFF; DNA: TGTGCCACCCTCGGGGGGAACACCGGGGAGCTGTTTTTT
V: TRBV1; length: 14; D: -; J: TRBJ2-5; size: once; CDR3: CTTRPQPPQETQYF; DNA: TGCACCACCCGACCACAACCACCCCAAGAGACCCAGTACTTC
V: TRBV4-1; length: 15; D: TRBD2; J: TRBJ2-4; size: -; CDR3: CASSPSGGALNIQYF; DNA: TGCGCCAGCAGCCCAAGCGGGGGGGCTTTGAACATTCAGTACTTC
V: TRBV10-3; length: 16; D: -; J: TRBJ1-2; size: -; CDR3: CATSDSLAAAIYGYTF; DNA: TGTGCCACCTCTGACAGCCTAGCCGCCGCTATCTATGGCTACACCTTC
V: TRBV30; length: 15; D: TRBD2; J: TRBJ2-3; size: -; CDR3: CAWWGLAGGRDTQYF; DNA: TGTGCCTGGTGGGGACTAGCGGGGGGGCGAGATACGCAGTATTTT
V: TRBV14; length: 13; D: -; J: TRBJ1-2; size: -; CDR3: CASSPGPIYGYTF; DNA: TGTGCCAGCAGCCCGGGACCGATCTATGGCTACACCTTC
V: TRBV15; length: 15; D: -; J: TRBJ1-4; size: -; CDR3: CATSRWSAGGEKLFF; DNA: TGTGCCACCAGCAGATGGTCAGCGGGGGGTGAAAAACTGTTTTTT
V: TRBV6-5; length: 14; D: TRBD2; J: TRBJ2-3; size: -; CDR3: CASSSSGGADTQYF; DNA: TGTGCCAGCAGCTCTAGCGGAGGGGCAGATACGCAGTATTTT
V: TRBV5-4; length: 15; D: -; J: TRBJ1-6; size: few; CDR3: CASSLDRATSSPLHF; DNA: TGTGCCAGCAGCTTGGACAGGGCAACCTCTTCACCCCTCCACTTT
V: TRBV7-9; length: 15; D: TRBD2; J: TRBJ2-5; size: -; CDR3: CASSPGGRNQETQYF; DNA: TGTGCCAGCAGCCCGGGGGGACGGAACCAAGAGACCCAGTACTTC
V: TRBV9; length: 14; D: -; J: TRBJ1-2; size: -; CDR3: CASSARTGNYGYTF; DNA: TGTGCCAGCAGCGCCCGGACGGGGAACTATGGCTACACCTTC
V: TRBV5-6; length: 15; D: TRBD2; J: TRBJ2-2; size: -; CDR3: CASLAGGPGTGELFF; DNA: TGTGCCAGCTTAGCGGGGGGGCCGGGCACCGGGGAGCTGTTTTTT
V: TRBV20-1; length: 11; D: -; J: TRBJ2-4; size: -; CDR3: CSARDQAVQYF; DNA: TGCAGTGCTAGAGATCAGGCAGTTCAGTACTTC
V: TRBV6-5; length: 16; D: TRBD1; J: TRBJ2-1; size: -; CDR3: CASSSHDRGAYNEQFF; DNA: TGTGCCAGCAGTTCCCACGACAGGGGGGCATACAATGAGCAGTTCTTC
V: TRBV4-3; length: 14; D: TRBD1; J: TRBJ1-1; size: -; CDR3: CASSRRGQNTEAFF; DNA: TGCGCCAGCAGCCGCAGGGGGCAGAACACTGAAGCTTTCTTT
V: TRBV5-1; length: 15; D: -; J: TRBJ1-4; size: once; CDR3: CASSPEVGGLEKLFF; DNA: TGCGCCAGCAGCCCGGAGGTGGGGGGGCTGGAAAAACTGTTTTTT
V: TRBV9; length: 15; D: -; J: TRBJ2-3; size: -; CDR3: CASSALPGDTDTQYF; DNA: TGTGCCAGCAGCGCACTGCCCGGGGACACAGATACGCAGTATTTT
V: TRBV5-1; length: 15; D: -; J: TRBJ1-4; size: -; CDR3: CASSLGRTTNEKLFF; DNA: TGCGCCAGCAGCTTGGGGCGCACAACTAATGAAAAACTGTTTTTT
V: TRBV9; length: 13; D: -; J: TRBJ1-4; size: -; CDR3: CASSLGTDGRLFF; DNA: TGTGCCAGCAGCCTCGGGACGGACGGTCGACTGTTTTTT
V: TRBV5-6; length: 14; D: -; J: TRBJ2-1; size: -; CDR3: CASSDRDTFNEQFF; DNA: TGTGCCAGCAGCGACCGGGACACCTTCAATGAGCAGTTCTTC
V: TRBV5-4; length: 15; D: -; J: TRBJ1-2; size: once; CDR3: CASSPRGKANYGYTF; DNA: TGTGCCAGCAGCCCGCGGGGGAAAGCTAACTATGGCTACACCTTC
V: TRBV25-1; length: 12; D: -; J: TRBJ1-2; size: -; CDR3: CASSEQGLGYTF; DNA: TGTGCCAGCAGTGAACAGGGGCTTGGCTACACCTTC
V: TRBV27; length: 14; D: -; J: TRBJ2-1; size: -; CDR3: CASSTRADYNEQFF; DNA: TGTGCCAGCAGTACCAGGGCTGATTACAATGAGCAGTTCTTC
V: TRBV28; length: 15; D: -; J: TRBJ2-1; size: once; CDR3: CASSPGSHSYNEQFF; DNA: TGTGCCAGCAGTCCGGGGAGTCATTCCTACAATGAGCAGTTCTTC
V: TRBV7-6; length: 14; D: -; J: TRBJ1-1; size: -; CDR3: CASSLAGIGTEAFF; DNA: TGTGCCAGCAGCTTAGCAGGGATAGGCACTGAAGCTTTCTTT
V: TRBV7-9; length: 15; D: -; J: TRBJ2-3; size: -; CDR3: CASSPGQTSTDTQYF; DNA: TGTGCCAGCAGCCCCGGACAGACTAGCACAGATACGCAGTATTTT
V: TRBV5-8; length: 16; D: -; J: TRBJ1-1; size: -; CDR3: CASSSGVRIMNTEAFF; DNA: TGTGCCAGCAGCTCCGGCGTCAGGATCATGAACACTGAAGCTTTCTTT
V: TRBV7-3; length: 17; D: -; J: TRBJ1-1; size: few; CDR3: CASSLESAQVRYKEAFF; DNA: TGTGCCAGCAGCTTAGAATCGGCACAGGTTCGTTACAAGGAAGCTTTCTTT
V: TRBV11-2; length: 13; D: -; J: TRBJ1-2; size: -; CDR3: CASSPDSNYGYTF; DNA: TGTGCCAGCAGCCCCGACAGTAACTATGGCTACACCTTC
V: TRBV6-1; length: 18; D: -; J: TRBJ1-6; size: once; CDR3: CASSEPRKYQGWYSPLHF; DNA: TGTGCCAGCAGTGAACCCCGGAAATATCAGGGGTGGTATTCACCCCTCCACTTT
V: TRBV6-5; length: 14; D: -; J: TRBJ1-1; size: few; CDR3: CASSYSRGATEAFF; DNA: TGTGCCAGCAGTTACTCGAGGGGGGCCACTGAAGCTTTCTTT
V: TRBV14; length: 16; D: -; J: TRBJ2-4; size: -; CDR3: CASSQRTQGGGDIQYF; DNA: TGTGCCAGCAGCCAACGAACACAGGGCGGGGGCGACATTCAGTACTTC
V: TRBV5-1; length: 13; D: -; J: TRBJ1-2; size: -; CDR3: CATSTGPNYGYTF; DNA: TGCGCCACCTCGACAGGCCCTAACTATGGCTACACCTTC
V: TRBV9; length: 15; D: TRBD1; J: TRBJ2-5; size: -; CDR3: CASSVTGQGGETQYF; DNA: TGTGCCAGCAGCGTCACGGGACAGGGAGGAGAGACCCAGTACTTC
V: TRBV7-9; length: 15; D: -; J: TRBJ1-4; size: -; CDR3: CASSPDLRINEKLFF; DNA: TGTGCCAGCAGCCCAGACTTGAGGATTAATGAAAAACTGTTTTTT
V: TRBV10-3; length: 13; D: TRBD1; J: TRBJ1-1; size: -; CDR3: CAIKGQANTEAFF; DNA: TGTGCCATCAAAGGACAGGCGAACACTGAAGCTTTCTTT
V: TRBV29-1; length: 13; D: -; J: TRBJ1-1; size: few; CDR3: CSVGRDMNTEAFF; DNA: TGCAGCGTCGGGAGGGATATGAACACTGAAGCTTTCTTT
V: TRBV30; length: 13; D: -; J: TRBJ1-1; size: -; CDR3: CAWSVSGGTEAFF; DNA: TGTGCCTGGAGTGTATCGGGGGGCACTGAAGCTTTCTTT
V: TRBV28; length: 15; D: -; J: TRBJ1-5; size: -; CDR3: CATNFLGVSNQPQHF; DNA: TGTGCCACGAATTTCCTAGGGGTAAGCAATCAGCCCCAGCATTTT
V: TRBV6-5; length: 15; D: TRBD1; J: TRBJ1-1; size: few; CDR3: CASSYYGTVDTEAFF; DNA: TGTGCCAGCAGTTACTATGGGACAGTTGACACTGAAGCTTTCTTT
V: TRBV5-1; length: 16; D: TRBD2; J: TRBJ2-3; size: -; CDR3: CASSLMGLAATDTQYF; DNA: TGCGCCAGCAGCTTGATGGGACTAGCGGCCACAGATACGCAGTATTTT
V: TRBV19; length: 16; D: -; J: TRBJ1-2; size: -; CDR3: CAAGRRGKGEAYGYTF; DNA: TGTGCCGCTGGCCGTAGGGGTAAGGGGGAGGCTTATGGCTACACCTTC
V: TRBV13; length: 16; D: TRBD1; J: TRBJ2-2; size: -; CDR3: CASSLTGTGEAGELFF; DNA: TGTGCCAGCAGCCTAACCGGGACAGGGGAGGCCGGGGAGCTGTTTTTT
V: TRBV6-1; length: 14; D: -; J: TRBJ2-3; size: -; CDR3: CASSGGFPTDTQYF; DNA: TGTGCCAGCAGTGGGGGGTTCCCCACAGATACGCAGTATTTT